This T cell receptor beta chain was retrieved from a study of radiation and T cells in renal cell carcinoma. The germline V and J ends were trimmed by 5 bases and 8 bases, with 9 bases remaining between them. CDR1 is MNHNY and CDR2 is SVGAGI in the germline V gene (reference sequence). The CDR3 contains 12 residues. Study results and caveats: Irradiated tumors had higher TCR clonality than control tumors.

Comments on this clone: Its matching antigen is unknown.

Using immunoSEQ multiplex PCR, the repertoire was profiled, and TCRdb retains in-frame clones only, with some absent. The table records 14,000 to 15,000 clones, approximately 56% of them present only once. Treatment indicated: treatment-naive control, cytoreductive nephrectomy. Sequenced here: tumor tissue, sampled from a patient whose treatment was nephrectomy without radiotherapy. The source of this sequence is a man in his fifties or sixties with renal cell carcinoma. The V call is TRBV6-6, the J call TRBJ1-4, with unresolved D. The CDR3 protein is CASSPFGEKLFF. CDR3 in DNA: TGTGCCAGCAGTCCCTTTGGGGAAAAACTGTTTTTT.